The T cell receptor beta chain under discussion was sequenced for a study of blood T cell repertoires in COVID-19. V dropped 4 bases and J dropped 9 bases, with 17 bases sitting between them. Per germline, CDR1 SGHRS and CDR2 YFSETQ. This CDR3 comprises 15 residues. Produced via immunoSEQ multiplex PCR; TCRdb's table is partial and in-frame only. The sample lists fewer than 150,000 clones, around 85% occurring once. This rearrangement joins TRBV5-1 to TRBJ1-6, with D perhaps TRBD1 (6 bases). This TCR was recovered from a human donor in a cohort sampled during active COVID-19. The material sequenced was peripheral blood. The CDR3 loop reads CASSPSGGVGSPLHF. In DNA, the CDR3 is TGCGCCAGCAGCCCCTCGGGGGGCGTGGGTTCACCCCTCCACTTT.